The clone carrying this TCR beta chain was picked up a small number of times. TCRdb's table, derived via immunoSEQ multiplex PCR, lists solely in-frame clones and lacks some. This sample carries hundreds of thousands of clones, 89% of them seen once, and the ten largest clones take just over 2.5%. Treatment here: roughly 20 received Ad26.COV2.S at low or high dose, single or two shots; five or six received placebo; per-sample allocation not given. On day 63 after the first injection, vaccine and placebo recipients gave samples. The data belong to a study of Ad26.COV2.S vaccination and SARS-CoV-2 variants. CDR3 size: 13 residues. Germline loops: CDR1 SNHLY, CDR2 FYNNEI. V lost 4 bases and J lost 1, with 7 bases in between.

The sequence was collected from a person aged 18-60 years who received the Ad26.COV2.S COVID-19 vaccine or a placebo. Sequenced here: peripheral blood, sampled in a trial of Ad26.COV2.S vaccine versus placebo. V usage is TRBV2 and J usage is TRBJ1-1; D unclear. Here the CDR3 reads CASSVHGNTEAFF. CDR3 bases: TGTGCCAGCAGTGTTCACGGGAACACTGAAGCTTTCTTT.